This T cell receptor beta chain was observed in a study of shared clonotypes between healthy human individuals. Using approximately 190 ng DNA, some 30,000 T cell genomes, the sorted-subset replicate PCRs were run. Here immunoSEQ multiplex PCR was the method, and the copy in TCRdb shows in-frame clones only, minus some. Of around 2.5 million clones detected, 93% appear once; the ten largest clones hold around 0.4%. Germline V gene lookup returns CDR1 PRHDT and CDR2 FYEKMQ (reference sequence). V was shortened by 2 bases and J by 3 bases, with 22 bases between the two germline ends. The CDR3 extends over 18 amino acids.

The chain couples TRBV13 to TRBJ1-1; tentative D call: TRBD1 (5 bases). The TCR comes from a man aged 18 to 30 in good health. Some clones in this sample may be carry-over from other donors' samples. The sequenced sample consisted of naive CD4+ T cells from PBMCs. The subset was: CD45RA+ positively selected. This chain's CDR3 is CASSLNPAGRDRDTEAFF. In nucleotides, the CDR3 is TGTGCCAGCAGCTTAAATCCTGCGGGCAGGGACCGGGACACTGAAGCTTTCTTT.